Presented here are 21 T cell receptor beta chains from one specimen sequenced in a study of blood T cell repertoires in COVID-19 (TCRdb year 2020). The library was made by the immunoSEQ multiplex PCR assay. TCRdb limited this immuneACCESS table to in-frame rearrangements with V and J called. A share of clones is missing; checked studies link under half to unresolved V genes, and the rest is unexplained. This sample gives about 120,000 clones in total; 80% to 90% of them show up just once. 25% to 30% of the sample comes from the top ten. Sequenced material: peripheral blood. These receptors originate from a man in his sixties or seventies with active or convalescent COVID-19.

The chain employs TRBV5-5 and TRBJ2-5, with D possibly TRBD2 on 6 matching bases. This CDR3 contains 14 residues. The V end was cut by 3 bases, the J end by 5 bases, with 14 bases between. Germline V gene data show CDR1 as SGHKS and CDR2 as YYEKEE (reference sequence). CDR3 nucleotide sequence: TGTGCCAGCAGCTCTCCGGGGGTGGGCGAGACCCAGTACTTC. It encodes CASSSPGVGETQYF.

The CDR3 sequence: CASSYSPTGEETQYF. The CDR3 DNA sequence: TGTGCCAGCAGTTACTCCCCGACAGGGGAAGAGACCCAGTACTTC. The chain uses TRBV6-5 and TRBJ2-5; TRBD1 agrees at 8 bases. This CDR3 comprises 15 residues. Per the germline V gene, CDR1 is MNHEY and CDR2 is SVGAGI. The V gene end was trimmed by 0 bases and the J gene end by 3 bases; junction bases not matched to a gene: 3.

This clone was detected only a few times. The chain employs TRBV5-1 and TRBJ1-1; no clear D. CDR1 and CDR2 (germline): SGHRS, YFSETQ. CDR3 length: 14 residues. V lost 6 bases and J lost 1, with 13 bases in between. CDR3 in amino acids: CASTTGTENTEAFF. The CDR3 DNA reads as TGCGCCAGCACCACCGGCACAGAGAACACTGAAGCTTTCTTT.

The gene calls are TRBV3-1 (or the pseudogene TRBV3-2) and TRBJ1-1, with a weak D call TRBD1 (5 bases). CDR3 length: 13 amino acids. V dropped 1 base and J dropped 6 bases, with 9 bases sitting between them. Germline assignment: CDR1 LGHDT and CDR2 YNNKEL (reference sequence). CDR3 in DNA: TGTGCCAGCAGCCAAGTCAGGGCTGCTGAAGCTTTCTTT. Protein: CASSQVRAAEAFF.

The rearrangement joins TRBV11-2 to TRBJ2-7; the match to TRBD1 covers 9 bases. CDR1 and CDR2 from the germline V gene are SGHAT and FQNNGV. CDR3 length equals 15 residues. The ends lost 5 bases at V and 3 bases at J; junction bases unmatched: 8. In DNA, the CDR3 is TGTGCCAGCAGCGTTGGACAGGGGCCCGTCTACGAGCAGTACTTC. Translation gives CASSVGQGPVYEQYF.

J is TRBJ1-6 and V is TRBV18; D may be TRBD1 (6 bases). V was clipped by 3 bases and J by 7 bases, with 10 bases between them. CDR1 KGHSH and CDR2 LQKENI come from the germline V gene. This CDR3 is 14 amino acids long. CDR3 loop: CASSPQGPNSPLHF. CDR3 sequence (DNA): TGTGCCAGCTCACCGCAGGGGCCCAATTCACCCCTCCACTTT.

The rearrangement links TRBV28 to TRBJ1-1; possibly TRBD1 for D (6 bases). Germline assignment: CDR1 MDHEN and CDR2 SYDVKM. The CDR3 has 15 amino acids. Trimming removed 6 bases from V and 2 bases from J, with 16 bases in between. In DNA, the CDR3 is TGTGCCAGCAGACCCGCGGGGGGCGGAAACACTGAAGCTTTCTTT. Translated, it gives CASRPAGGGNTEAFF.

The chain links TRBV3-1 (or the pseudogene TRBV3-2) to TRBJ2-7; D gene unclear. The CDR3 is made up of 15 amino acids. Germline assignment: CDR1 LGHDT and CDR2 YNNKEL (reference sequence). V lost 1 base and J lost 0, with 10 bases in between. The chain's CDR3 is CASSQVGGNSYEQYF. As DNA, the CDR3 is TGTGCCAGCAGCCAAGTAGGCGGCAACTCCTACGAGCAGTACTTC.

V usage is TRBV6-5 and J usage is TRBJ1-6; D not resolved. The CDR3 consists of 15 residues. Germline V gene data show CDR1 as MNHEY and CDR2 as SVGAGI. The V end lost 0 bases, the J end lost 9 bases, and 12 bases lay between the germline ends. DNA of the CDR3: TGTGCCAGCAGTTACTCGAAGCGGGGAGGTTCACCCCTCCACTTT. This translates into CASSYSKRGGSPLHF.

This clone appeared a few times. The rearrangement uses TRBV19 and TRBJ1-1; D may be TRBD1 (6 bases). This CDR3 is 15 amino acids long. V lost 3 bases and J lost 1, with 12 bases in between. The germline gives CDR1 LNHDA, CDR2 SQIVND (reference sequence). The CDR3 sequence is CASSIPTGQNTEAFF. DNA of the CDR3: TGTGCCAGTAGTATCCCGACAGGACAGAACACTGAAGCTTTCTTT.

The rearrangement links TRBV6-6 to TRBJ2-1; D gene uncertain. Germline V lookup: CDR1 MNHNY, CDR2 SVGAGI (reference sequence). The CDR3 has 16 residues. V gave up 1 base and J gave up 0 bases, with 10 bases separating them. CDR3 in amino acids: CASSYFPSSSYNEQFF. DNA for the CDR3: TGTGCCAGCAGTTACTTTCCCTCTAGCTCCTACAATGAGCAGTTCTTC.

The chain has TRBV14 and TRBJ1-4, with 9 bases fitting TRBD1. The CDR3 totals 16 residues. V dropped 0 bases and J dropped 8; count of bases not matched to a gene: 7. Germline CDR1 SGHDN, CDR2 FVKESK. This CDR3 reads CASSQDGGQGNEKLFF. The CDR3 DNA reads as TGTGCCAGCAGCCAAGATGGGGGACAGGGAAACGAAAAACTGTTTTTT.

The CDR3 here is CASSLLAGNEQFF. CDR3 sequence (DNA): TGTGCCAGCAGCTTACTAGCGGGCAATGAGCAGTTCTTC. V is TRBV7-2 and J is TRBJ2-1, with 8 bases aligning to TRBD2. Unmatched junction bases numbered 0, after V lost 2 bases and J lost 6 bases. The CDR3 sequence is 13 residues long. Germline loops: CDR1 SGHTA, CDR2 FQGNSA.

This clone showed up just once. The chain combines TRBV2 with TRBJ1-5; perhaps TRBD1 as D (5 bases). The CDR3 contains 14 residues. V was shortened by 3 bases and J by 2 bases, with 8 bases between the two germline ends. Germline V gene lookup returns CDR1 SNHLY and CDR2 FYNNEI. The CDR3 sequence: CASSDRVGNQPQHF. The CDR3 coding sequence is TGTGCCAGCAGTGACAGGGTTGGCAATCAGCCCCAGCATTTT.

This clone is a singleton in its sample. CDR3 in amino acids: CASSSDREETQYF. In DNA form, the CDR3 reads TGTGCCAGCAGCTCGGACAGGGAGGAGACCCAGTACTTC. The chain is built from TRBV11-2 and TRBJ2-5; 8 nucleotides agree with TRBD1. The germline CDR1 and CDR2 sequences are SGHAT and FQNNGV. V dropped 4 bases and J dropped 5; count of bases not matched to a gene: 3. The CDR3 runs 13 residues.

This sequence joins TRBV7-2 and TRBJ1-6, with 11 bases that match TRBD1. This CDR3 has 15 residues. The V and J ends lost 3 bases and 7 bases, in that order; junction bases with no gene match: 2. Germline V gene sequence: CDR1 SGHTA, CDR2 FQGNSA. The CDR3 sequence: CASSFGQGANSPLHF. The CDR3 nucleotides are TGTGCCAGCAGCTTCGGACAGGGGGCAAATTCACCCCTCCACTTT. Combining the CDR3 with reference TRBV7-2 and TRBJ1-6 gives the whole variable domain GAGVSQSPSNKVTEKGKDVELRCDPISGHTALYWYRQSLGQGLEFLIYFQGNSAPDKSGLPSDRFSAERTGGSVSTLTIQRTQQEDSAVYLCASSFGQGANSPLHFGNGTRLTVT.

The chain joins TRBV6-5 to TRBJ1-1, with D maybe TRBD1 (5 bases). This CDR3 region has 14 residues. Trimming left V 5 bases short and J 1 base short, with 11 bases between. The germline V gene has CDR1 MNHEY and CDR2 SVGAGI. The CDR3 DNA reads as TGTGCCAGCAGTCCCCCGGACAAGAACACTGAAGCTTTCTTT. Amino acids: CASSPPDKNTEAFF.

The CDR3 loop reads CASSLPSGSLAGDEQFF. The CDR3 region has the DNA TGTGCCAGCAGCTTGCCTAGCGGGAGCCTAGCAGGGGATGAGCAGTTCTTC. This chain uses TRBV11-3 with TRBJ2-1; 10 nucleotides match TRBD2. CDR1 is SGHNT, CDR2 YENEEA, per germline. This CDR3 region has 17 residues. Unmatched junction bases numbered 13, after V lost 3 bases and J lost 8 bases.

The rearrangement links TRBV19 to TRBJ2-1, with 13 positions matching TRBD2. Germline-derived CDR1 and CDR2 are LNHDA and SQIVND (reference sequence). J lost 4 bases, V lost 9 bases, and 3 bases had no gene match. The CDR3 spans 14 residues. The CDR3 bases are TGTGCCAGCGGGACTAGCGGGGTATACAATGAGCAGTTCTTC. It is translated as CASGTSGVYNEQFF.

The gene calls are TRBV10-3 and TRBJ2-3, with D uncertain. V was shortened by 11 bases and J by 0 bases, with 15 bases between the two germline ends. Germline values: CDR1 ENHRY, CDR2 SYGVKD. CDR3 length: 14 residues. The chain's CDR3 is CASWASLSTDTQYF. CDR3 nucleotide sequence: TGTGCCTCGTGGGCCTCCCTCAGCACAGATACGCAGTATTTT.

The chain couples TRBV24-1 to TRBJ2-7; 8 nucleotides align to TRBD2. V shed 5 bases and J 0 bases; nucleotides not matched to a gene: 11. Per germline, CDR1 KGHDR and CDR2 SFDVKD. The CDR3 is 17 amino acids. This CDR3 is CATSGAFSGASSYEQYF. CDR3 sequence (DNA): TGTGCCACCAGTGGGGCCTTTAGCGGGGCCTCCTCCTACGAGCAGTACTTC.